This entry lists 31 T cell receptor beta chains sequenced from one sample in a study of PD-1 blockade in classical Hodgkin lymphoma (dated by TCRdb to between 2020 and 2021). Receptors were amplified or captured by the immunoSEQ multiplex PCR assay. Entries here come from immuneACCESS through TCRdb and include only in-frame sequences with V and J called. Some clones fail to appear in such tables; in the studies checked, an unresolved V gene covers under half of the shortfall, and the cause of the remainder is unknown. In this sample the table shows 84,000 or so clones, around 90% of which occur a single time. The ten largest clones capture over 2% of the sample. According to the study, the label for this sample's time point signals: cycle 2 day 1 (C2D1) of nivolumab. All trial patients had relapsed after autologous stem cell transplantation, with cohorts A, B and C differing in prior brentuximab vedotin exposure.

The sample in question was peripheral blood mononuclear cells (PBMCs), obtained before the second cycle of nivolumab. All receptors derive from a human donor with classical Hodgkin lymphoma.

The genes are TRBV25-1 and TRBJ1-2, with unresolved D. The CDR3 consists of 15 residues. Germline V lookup: CDR1 MGHDK, CDR2 SYGVNS. V dropped 3 bases and J dropped 5 bases, with 16 bases sitting between them. The CDR3 spells CASSDTEWGVYGYTF. The CDR3 DNA reads TGTGCCAGCAGTGACACTGAATGGGGAGTTTATGGCTACACCTTC.

The chain joins TRBV5-1 to TRBJ2-7; 8 positions match TRBD1. The CDR3 length is 13 residues. The V gene end was trimmed by 4 bases and the J gene end by 6 bases; junction bases not matched to a gene: 6. The V gene's germline CDR1 is SGHRS and CDR2 YFSETQ. CDR3 residues: CASSKGQGSEQYF. CDR3 nucleotides: TGCGCCAGCAGCAAAGGACAGGGTTCCGAGCAGTACTTC.

This chain links TRBV19 with TRBJ2-3; D is ambiguous. The ends were cut back, 6 bases at V and 0 bases at J, with 10 bases in the middle. The germline CDR1 and CDR2 sequences are LNHDA and SQIVND (reference sequence). The CDR3 sequence is 14 residues long. In DNA form, the CDR3 reads TGTGCCAGTAGGACGTGGGGTAGCACAGATACGCAGTATTTT. Its protein product is CASRTWGSTDTQYF.

V usage is TRBV19 and J usage is TRBJ1-5, with D perhaps TRBD1 (6 bases). V lost 7 bases and J lost 0, with 16 bases in between. The CDR3 contains 16 residues. The V gene's germline CDR1 is LNHDA and CDR2 SQIVND (reference sequence). The CDR3 reads CASIATGTPSNQPQHF. CDR3 DNA: TGTGCCAGTATTGCCACCGGGACACCTAGCAATCAGCCCCAGCATTTT.

The J gene is TRBJ2-7, the V gene TRBV27; perhaps TRBD2 as D (5 bases). Germline lookup yields CDR1 MNHEY and CDR2 SMNVEV (reference sequence). V lost 4 bases and J lost 2, with 6 bases in between. This CDR3 has 12 residues. Here the CDR3 reads CASSSGTYEQYF. CDR3 nucleotides: TGTGCCAGCAGTTCGGGGACCTACGAGCAGTACTTC.

The chain joins TRBV5-1 to TRBJ2-1; 10 nucleotides line up with TRBD2. There are 15 residues in the CDR3. Germline V gene lookup returns CDR1 SGHRS and CDR2 YFSETQ. With 1 base clipped from V and 6 bases from J, the junction kept 4 bases outside the gene matches. CDR3 sequence (DNA): TGCGCCAGCAGCTTGCTTACTAGCGGGGTCAATGAGCAGTTCTTC. Translation gives CASSLLTSGVNEQFF.

The chain joins TRBV2 to TRBJ2-3; D ambiguous. This CDR3 is 13 amino acids long. V shed 5 bases and J shed 11 bases, with 17 bases lying between them. In germline, CDR1 is SNHLY, CDR2 FYNNEI. The CDR3 reads CASSPQLSLGQYF. DNA for the CDR3: TGTGCCAGCAGTCCCCAACTATCACTTGGGCAGTATTTT.

This sequence joins TRBV7-9 and TRBJ1-5, with TRBD1 identical over 7 bases. V lost 1 base and J lost 4; bases outside the gene matches: 10. From germline, CDR1 is SEHNR and CDR2 FQNEAQ (reference sequence). The CDR3 has 17 amino acids. CDR3 sequence (DNA): TGTGCCAGCAGCTTAGAGGGAAGGACAGGTAATAATCAGCCCCAGCATTTT. Translated: CASSLEGRTGNNQPQHF.

This sequence joins TRBV5-1 and TRBJ1-4; 9 bases line up with TRBD1. The CDR3 runs 15 residues. CDR1 SGHRS and CDR2 YFSETQ come from the germline V gene. V lost 0 bases and J lost 7; bases outside the gene matches: 4. CDR3 sequence: CASSLAGTGSEKLFF. The CDR3 coding sequence is TGCGCCAGCAGCTTGGCGGGGACAGGGTCTGAAAAACTGTTTTTT.

V is TRBV5-1 and J is TRBJ1-1; tentatively, D is TRBD1 (6 bases). Germline V gene sequence: CDR1 SGHRS, CDR2 YFSETQ. Trimming cost V 2 bases and J 1 base, with 12 bases left between them. The CDR3 sequence is 15 residues long. The CDR3 DNA follows: TGCGCCAGCAGCTTATGGGGGCGGGGGAACACTGAAGCTTTCTTT. This sequence encodes CASSLWGRGNTEAFF.

As concerns this clone: An end of the junction differs from the germline gene, which may be a read error. The chain is built from TRBV11-3 and TRBJ2-2; the match to TRBD2 covers 7 bases. CDR1 and CDR2 from the germline V gene are SGHNT and YENEEA. This CDR3 is built from 16 residues. The CDR3 loop is CASSLADLAAHRGAVF. As DNA, the CDR3 is TGTGCCAGCAGCTTAGCGGATCTAGCGGCACACCGGGGAGCTGTTTTT.

This clone appeared a single time. This chain uses TRBV18 with TRBJ1-1; 8 bases fit TRBD1. The CDR3 consists of 14 residues. V lost 3 bases, J lost 6 bases, and 6 bases stayed unmatched. Germline loops: CDR1 KGHSH, CDR2 LQKENI. CDR3: CASSPRQGLSEAFF. Written as DNA, the CDR3 is TGTGCCAGCTCACCCCGACAGGGGCTATCTGAAGCTTTCTTT.

V usage is TRBV5-1 and J usage is TRBJ1-3; the D gene is possibly TRBD1 (6 bases). Looked up from germline, CDR1 is SGHRS and CDR2 is YFSETQ. Trimming pared 0 bases from V and 4 bases from J, leaving 14 bases between. The CDR3 extends over 16 amino acids. The CDR3 spells CASSLALGARGNTIYF. The CDR3 DNA reads as TGCGCCAGCAGCTTGGCGCTGGGGGCGCGGGGAAACACCATATATTTT.

In DNA, the CDR3 is TGTGCCAGCAGTTACTCGATACTAGACACCGGGGAGCTGTTTTTT. Its translation is CASSYSILDTGELFF. The V call is TRBV6-5, the J call TRBJ2-2; a possible D gene is TRBD2 (5 bases). Germline loops: CDR1 MNHEY, CDR2 SVGAGI. The CDR3 has 15 residues. The ends were cut back, 0 bases at V and 3 bases at J, with 8 bases in the middle.

V usage is TRBV28 and J usage is TRBJ2-2; 8 bases align to TRBD1. CDR1 is MDHEN, CDR2 SYDVKM, per germline. The CDR3 consists of 14 residues. Trimming took 10 bases from V and 7 from J; bases not matched to a gene: 11. CDR3: CAIGRQGSVGELFF. The CDR3 DNA reads TGTGCCATAGGGAGACAGGGGTCGGTCGGGGAGCTGTTTTTT.

The V gene is TRBV6-6, the J gene TRBJ1-1, with D uncertain. Germline V lookup: CDR1 MNHNY, CDR2 SVGAGI (reference sequence). CDR3 length equals 11 residues. The ends were cut back, 9 bases at V and 1 base at J, with 6 bases in the middle. The CDR3 is CASEANTEAFF. CDR3 in DNA: TGTGCCAGTGAAGCGAACACTGAAGCTTTCTTT.

The sample holds one count of this clone. The chain combines TRBV30 with TRBJ2-3; D call uncertain. The CDR3 spans 13 residues. The germline V and J ends were trimmed by 3 bases and 6 bases, with 13 bases remaining between them. Germline CDR1 and CDR2: GTSNPN and SVGIG (reference sequence). CDR3 amino acids: CAWSANSRDTQYF. The CDR3, as DNA: TGTGCCTGGAGCGCGAATTCTCGGGATACGCAGTATTTT. The entire variable domain, with the rest obtained from reference TRBV30 and TRBJ2-3, is as follows: SQTIHQWPATLVQPVGSPLSLECTVEGTSNPNLYWYRQAAGRGLQLLFYSVGIGQISSEVPQNLSASRPQDRQFILSSKKLLLSDSGFYLCAWSANSRDTQYFGPGTRLTVL.

The chain couples TRBV19 to TRBJ1-1; possibly TRBD1 for D (5 bases). From germline, CDR1 is LNHDA and CDR2 SQIVND (reference sequence). CDR3 size: 13 residues. Trimming removed 6 bases at V and 1 base at J, with 9 bases between. Here the CDR3 DNA reads TGTGCCAGTAGCATAACAGGGAACACTGAAGCTTTCTTT. This translates into CASSITGNTEAFF.

The J gene is TRBJ2-1, the V gene TRBV14; D might be TRBD1 (6 bases). Germline CDR1 and CDR2: SGHDN and FVKESK. The CDR3 runs to 16 residues. V lost 1 base to trimming and J lost 3 bases, with 13 bases between them. The CDR3 loop is CASSQVRTVSYNEQFF. In DNA form, the CDR3 reads TGTGCCAGCAGCCAAGTACGGACAGTCAGCTACAATGAGCAGTTCTTC.

Only one count was recorded for this clone. The CDR3 sequence is CASSLTGGFLVDGYTF. The CDR3 DNA is TGTGCCAGCAGTTTAACAGGGGGTTTTTTAGTCGATGGCTACACCTTC. This chain links TRBV27 with TRBJ1-2; 8 bases align to TRBD1. The CDR3 runs to 16 residues. Looked up from germline, CDR1 is MNHEY and CDR2 is SMNVEV (reference sequence). V gave up 2 bases and J gave up 6 bases; unmatched junction bases: 11.

The chain joins TRBV21-1 to TRBJ2-7; TRBD2, as called in the table, went unchecked against the DNA. TRBV21-1 is listed as a pseudogene. The CDR3 length is 14 residues. CDR3 bases: TGTGCCAGCAGCAAAGAGGTGAGGGCCTACGAGCAGTACTTC. Translation gives CASSKEVRAYEQYF.

The rearrangement joins TRBV7-9 to TRBJ2-6; D is perhaps TRBD1 or TRBD2 (5 bases each). The CDR3 consists of 19 residues. The ends were cut back, 5 bases at V and 0 bases at J, with 20 bases in the middle. Germline-derived CDR1 and CDR2 are SEHNR and FQNEAQ (reference sequence). The CDR3 DNA follows: TGTGCCAGCAGCGGGGGAAAAACTGCCACCCCCTCTGGGGCCAACGTCCTGACTTTC. Translated, it gives CASSGGKTATPSGANVLTF.

The V gene is TRBV30, the J gene TRBJ2-1; 8 bases align to TRBD1. Trimming removed 2 bases from V and 4 bases from J; junction bases left unmatched: 7. Germline V gene data show CDR1 as GTSNPN and CDR2 as SVGIG (reference sequence). The CDR3 runs 15 residues. For the CDR3, the DNA is TGTGCCTGGAGTTTGCCGGGACAGGCTTACAATGAGCAGTTCTTC. Residues: CAWSLPGQAYNEQFF.

The chain combines TRBV5-4 with TRBJ2-1; D possibly corresponds to TRBD2 (6 bases). Germline V gives CDR1 SGHNT, CDR2 YYREEE (reference sequence). V lost 4 bases and J 10 bases, leaving 15 bases between the germline ends. The CDR3 runs to 13 residues. CDR3 region: CASSPRTTTEQFF. In DNA, the CDR3 is TGTGCCAGCAGCCCAAGGACTACTACGGAGCAGTTCTTC.

This chain's CDR3 is CAWSTAGGYYGYTF. CDR3 sequence (DNA): TGTGCCTGGAGTACCGCTGGGGGGTACTATGGCTACACCTTC. The rearrangement uses TRBV30 and TRBJ1-2, with a tentative D call TRBD1 (5 bases). V lost 2 bases, J lost 3 bases, and 13 bases lay in between. Germline V lookup: CDR1 GTSNPN, CDR2 SVGIG (reference sequence). The CDR3 is 14 residues long. Drawing the rest from reference TRBV30 and TRBJ1-2, the complete variable domain is SQTIHQWPATLVQPVGSPLSLECTVEGTSNPNLYWYRQAAGRGLQLLFYSVGIGQISSEVPQNLSASRPQDRQFILSSKKLLLSDSGFYLCAWSTAGGYYGYTFGSGTRLTVV.

The chain links TRBV11-2 to TRBJ1-4; no reliable D call. Germline V gene sequence: CDR1 SGHAT, CDR2 FQNNGV. The CDR3 runs to 14 residues. V lost 4 bases, J lost 4 bases, and 10 bases lay in between. CDR3 in DNA: TGTGCCAGCAGCTCGGATCTTTATAATGAAAAACTGTTTTTT. Its translation: CASSSDLYNEKLFF.

The chain links TRBV5-1 to TRBJ1-1; 9 nucleotides line up with TRBD1. CDR3 size: 15 residues. CDR1 and CDR2 from the germline V gene are SGHRS and YFSETQ. V gave up 3 bases and J gave up 6 bases; unmatched junction bases: 9. CDR3 loop: CASSSKQGAPSEAFF. The DNA of the CDR3 is TGCGCCAGCAGCTCCAAACAGGGGGCGCCTTCTGAAGCTTTCTTT.

The chain carries TRBV29-1 and TRBJ1-1; D not certain. V lost 5 bases and J lost 7, with 8 bases in between. Looked up from germline, CDR1 is SQVTM and CDR2 is ANQGSEA. There are 10 residues in the CDR3. The CDR3 DNA is TGCAGCGTTTTTGGAGATGAAGCTTTCTTT. It is translated as CSVFGDEAFF.

The rearrangement uses TRBV28 and TRBJ2-7, with 13 bases fitting TRBD2. Germline V gene data show CDR1 as MDHEN and CDR2 as SYDVKM. V dropped 4 bases and J dropped 4; count of bases not matched to a gene: 4. The CDR3 is made up of 15 amino acids. CDR3 bases: TGTGCCAGCAGTTCCGGACTAGCGGGAGTTTACGAGCAGTACTTC. Its protein product is CASSSGLAGVYEQYF.

The chain carries TRBV28 and TRBJ2-1, with D perhaps TRBD1 or TRBD2 (5 bases each). Germline lookup yields CDR1 MDHEN and CDR2 SYDVKM. V lost 5 bases, J lost 12 bases, and 11 bases lay in between. The CDR3 sequence is 11 residues long. The CDR3 region is CASSQGPGQFF. The CDR3 coding sequence is TGTGCCAGCAGTCAGGGACCGGGGCAGTTCTTC.

By share, this clone counts as medium-sized. The chain combines TRBV4-1 with TRBJ2-3; 9 bases line up with TRBD2. Germline V gene sequence: CDR1 MGHRA, CDR2 YSYEKL. After removal of 0 bases from V and 0 bases from J, the junction contained 4 bases not matched to a gene. The CDR3 consists of 17 residues. The CDR3 DNA follows: TGCGCCAGCAGCCAAGACGGGCTAGCGGGGAGCACAGATACGCAGTATTTT. Translated, it gives CASSQDGLAGSTDTQYF.